This entry is about one TCR beta chain. The table lists this clonotype with a few counts. The clone's antigen remains unknown. No base qualities exist here, and no much larger clone lies one base off it. The record originates from a study of response to subunit inactivated influenza vaccine (dated by TCRdb to between 2018 and 2020). Turning to the overall study: Deep quantitative profiling of the T cell receptor repertoire was used in the study to follow responses to a trivalent subunit inactivated influenza vaccine. Here is what the overall study found, with its caveats: The authors suggested that each seasonal influenza vaccination may recruit only a limited number of new T cells.

Via the germline V gene (reference sequence), CDR1 is SEHNR and CDR2 FQNEAQ. V and J lose 0 bases and 7 bases, and a span of 6 bases separates them. The CDR3 numbers 12 residues from cysteine through phenylalanine. The kept DNA is CDR3 alone, 36 bases in frame from the first base. The library was made by RT-PCR. Sequencing instrument: Illumina HiSeq 2500. TCRdb reprocessing: public reads trimmed at Q25 with fastp, clones called with MiXCR, in-frame beta chains kept. Rows are combined by CDR3 protein, so each entry shows the most common genes and DNA. The sample table contains roughly 630,000 distinct CDR3 sequences; only one count was recorded for 14% of them. 7.6% of the sample comes from the top ten.

The origin of this receptor is a man in his fifties who received an inactivated influenza vaccine. Donor details come from another sample of the same person, matched by shared clones. In this chain, TRBV7-9 is recombined with TRBJ1-2; no confident D gene assignment can be made. The sequences come from PBMCs from blood, collected less than 15 days before vaccination. The nucleotide sequence reads TGTGCCAGCAGCTTAGCGGCTTTTGGCTACACCTTC. This sequence encodes CASSLAAFGYTF.